This note documents a single TCR beta chain sequence. The data were obtained in a study of blood T cell repertoires in COVID-19. At the level of the study: The cDNA or gDNA used as material had been derived from T cells, B-cell-depleted T cells, or PBMCs.

The CDR3 sequence is 14 residues long. Trimming pared 1 base from V and 1 base from J, leaving 7 bases between. Germline V gene lookup returns CDR1 KGHSH and CDR2 LQKENI. Some clones are missing from TCRdb's copy, which holds only in-frame ones; the method was immunoSEQ multiplex PCR. Found here are some 150,000 clones, about four fifths of them singletons; the top ten hold over 9%. The chain uses TRBV18 and TRBJ1-2; D may be TRBD1 (5 bases). Sequencing was done on a sample of PBMCs or T cells enriched from blood (not recorded which). The receptor was derived from a man aged 45-65 years who had recovered from COVID-19. The CDR3 nucleotides read TGTGCCAGCTCACCACTAGGGGTTAACTATGGCTACACCTTC. It specifies CASSPLGVNYGYTF. Variable domain in full (rest from reference TRBV18 and TRBJ1-2): NAGVMQNPRHLVRRRGQEARLRCSPMKGHSHVYWYRQLPEEGLKFMVYLQKENIIDESGMPKERFSAEFPKEGPSILRIQQVVRGDSAAYFCASSPLGVNYGYTFGSGTRLTVV.